The 28 T cell receptor beta chains below were found in one sample sequenced in a study of T-cell memory formation after mild COVID-19. TCRdb analysed the 5' RACE reads with MiXCR anew, one entry per CDR3 protein. The sample includes some 54,000 distinct CDR3 sequences, 9.5% of them seen just once. Input material: PBMCs or a T cell subset sorted from them (not recorded which). These receptor sequences come from a man aged 18 to 29 who had mild COVID-19 (a few samples of this study predate the infection). Cell type and time point are not known.

The rearrangement joins TRBV5-1 to TRBJ1-2; D call uncertain. Trimming left V 0 bases short and J 5 bases short, with 8 bases between. Germline lookup yields CDR1 SGHRS and CDR2 YFSETQ. This CDR3 is built from 13 residues. Written as DNA, the CDR3 is TGCGCCAGCAGCTTGGACGGGGATTATGGCTACACCTTC. This sequence encodes CASSLDGDYGYTF.

This clonotype was counted between two and nine times. The chain recombines TRBV11-2 with TRBJ2-6, with D tentatively TRBD2 (6 bases). The CDR3 contains 16 residues. V was pared by 5 bases and J by 0 bases, with 11 bases between. The germline gives CDR1 SGHAT, CDR2 FQNNGV. Written as DNA, the CDR3 is TGTGCCAGCAGCCCTTTGGGGGGCTCTGGGGCCAACGTCCTGACTTTC. Translating gives CASSPLGGSGANVLTF.

This clonotype was observed many times. This chain uses TRBV4-3 with TRBJ1-5, with D uncertain. V was trimmed by 1 base and J by 4 bases, leaving 5 bases between them. CDR1 is LGHNA, CDR2 YSLEER, per germline. This CDR3 region has 13 residues. In DNA form, the CDR3 reads TGCGCCAGCAGCCAAGGAGAGAATCAGCCCCAGCATTTT. Encoded protein: CASSQGENQPQHF.

This clonotype came up once. CDR3 sequence: CSARHREGTEAFF. The DNA for the CDR3 is TGCAGTGCTAGACACAGGGAAGGCACTGAAGCTTTCTTT. The rearrangement uses TRBV20-1 and TRBJ1-1, with a weak D call TRBD1 (6 bases). V lost 2 bases and J lost 4, with 11 bases in between. The V gene's germline CDR1 is DFQATT and CDR2 SNEGSKA (reference sequence). The CDR3 has 13 amino acids.

In this sample, this clonotype turned up many times. The chain couples TRBV6-5 to TRBJ2-7; 9 bases line up with TRBD2. The trim removed 6 bases at V and 3 bases at J, leaving 6 bases unmatched. Germline V gene sequence: CDR1 MNHEY, CDR2 SVGAGI. The CDR3 contains 14 residues. As DNA, the CDR3 is TGTGCCAGCAGCCTCTCGCGGGGGGGCTACGAGCAGTACTTC. It codes for CASSLSRGGYEQYF.

The chain joins TRBV5-1 to TRBJ1-2; weak D call: TRBD1 (5 bases). There are 15 residues in the CDR3. V was trimmed by 7 bases and J by 1 base, leaving 17 bases between them. Germline V gene data show CDR1 as SGHRS and CDR2 as YFSETQ. The DNA for the CDR3 is TGCGCCAGCCTAGCCGGAGGCGGGGGTAACTATGGCTACACCTTC. The encoded protein is CASLAGGGGNYGYTF.

In this sample, this clonotype turned up many times. V gene TRBV7-8 combines with J gene TRBJ2-4; D unclear. V was cut by 2 bases and J by 3 bases, with 11 bases left in between. Germline CDR1 is SGHVS and CDR2 is FQNEAQ. The CDR3 covers 15 residues. DNA of the CDR3: TGTGCCAGCAGCTTACGGCCTTCTGGCAAAAACATTCAGTACTTC. Its translation: CASSLRPSGKNIQYF.

The J gene is TRBJ2-3, the V gene TRBV9, with TRBD2 as a possible D gene (5 bases). CDR3 length: 15 amino acids. Trimming took off 0 bases at V and 4 bases at J, with 12 bases between the two ends. Germline loops: CDR1 SGDLS, CDR2 YYNGEE. The CDR3 bases are TGTGCCAGCAGCGTAGCTCCAGCGGTGCCAGATACGCAGTATTTT. This codes for CASSVAPAVPDTQYF.

The chain couples TRBV10-3 to TRBJ2-3, with D perhaps matching TRBD2 (7 bases). With 7 bases removed from V and 5 bases from J, the gap between germline ends came to 16 bases. The V gene's germline CDR1 is ENHRY and CDR2 SYGVKD. The CDR3 sequence is 14 residues long. CDR3 residues: CAINEGGSGDTQYF. The CDR3 nucleotides read TGTGCCATCAACGAGGGGGGGTCCGGAGATACGCAGTATTTT.

The sample holds a few counts of this clonotype. The rearrangement joins TRBV7-2 to TRBJ2-2; 10 nucleotides line up with TRBD2. The J segment lost 7 bases and the V segment lost 1 base, leaving 15 bases of the junction unmatched. The CDR3 contains 19 residues. Germline CDR1 SGHTA, CDR2 FQGNSA. The chain's CDR3 is CASSLEALRGLAVHGELFF. CDR3 nucleotide sequence: TGTGCCAGCAGCTTAGAAGCCCTTCGTGGACTAGCGGTTCACGGGGAGCTGTTTTTT.

The chain joins TRBV11-2 to TRBJ2-1; TRBD1 matches at 8 bases. Trimming removed 6 bases from V and 8 bases from J; junction bases left unmatched: 9. This CDR3 has 14 residues. CDR1 SGHAT and CDR2 FQNNGV come from the germline V gene. The CDR3 bases are TGTGCCAGCAGTCGGGACAGGACCGAGGATGAGCAGTTCTTC. It specifies CASSRDRTEDEQFF.

The chain is built from TRBV24-1 and TRBJ2-7; D gene uncertain. The CDR3 contains 11 residues. Germline V CDR1 and CDR2: KGHDR, SFDVKD. The V gene lost 6 bases and the J gene lost 1 base, with 3 bases spanning the gap. The CDR3 sequence is CATSQSYEQYF. In nucleotides, the CDR3 is TGTGCCACCAGTCAATCCTACGAGCAGTACTTC.

This chain connects TRBV28 to TRBJ2-2; D is possibly TRBD1 (6 bases). Germline loops: CDR1 MDHEN, CDR2 SYDVKM. Trimming cost V 4 bases and J 4 bases, with 7 bases left between them. The CDR3 is 13 amino acids. CDR3: CASSSDSTGELFF. CDR3 DNA: TGTGCCAGCAGTTCGGACAGCACCGGGGAGCTGTTTTTT.

J is TRBJ1-3 and V is TRBV5-1; the D is unclear. Trimming shortened V by 1 base and J by 0 bases, and 8 bases separated the two germline ends. CDR3 size: 15 residues. Germline CDR1 and CDR2: SGHRS and YFSETQ. This chain's CDR3 is CASSLLMGSGNTIYF. The CDR3 DNA reads as TGCGCCAGCAGCTTGTTGATGGGCTCTGGAAACACCATATATTTT.

The V gene is TRBV3-1, the J gene TRBJ1-6; tentatively, D is TRBD1 (6 bases). CDR3 length: 15 residues. Trimming shortened V by 0 bases and J by 8 bases, and 11 bases separated the two germline ends. Germline V gene lookup returns CDR1 LGHDT and CDR2 YNNKEL (reference sequence). Written as DNA, the CDR3 is TGTGCCAGCAGCCAAGACGAGGGGGTTTATTCACCCCTCCACTTT. Encoded protein: CASSQDEGVYSPLHF.

This clonotype was seen more than once but under ten times. J is TRBJ1-3 and V is TRBV18, with D uncertain. V lost 6 bases, J lost 1 base, and 13 bases lay in between. CDR3 length: 15 residues. Germline V gives CDR1 KGHSH, CDR2 LQKENI. In nucleotides, the CDR3 is TGTGCCAGCTCTCCGCGGATTAGTTCTGGAAACACCATATATTTT. Its protein is CASSPRISSGNTIYF.

The chain links TRBV3-1 to TRBJ2-5; tentatively, D is TRBD1 (6 bases). CDR1 is LGHDT and CDR2 is YNNKEL in the germline V gene (reference sequence). CDR3 size: 17 residues. The germline V and J ends were trimmed by 4 bases and 2 bases, with 20 bases remaining between them. Written as DNA, the CDR3 is TGTGCCAGCAGCCCGAATCGAGCAGGGGCAGGTCAAGAGACCCAGTACTTC. It translates to CASSPNRAGAGQETQYF.

The V call is TRBV3-1, the J call TRBJ1-1; TRBD1 might be the D (5 bases). The CDR3 runs to 13 residues. V lost 8 bases and J lost 5, with 15 bases in between. The germline V gene encodes CDR1 LGHDT and CDR2 YNNKEL (reference sequence). The CDR3 DNA reads as TGTGCCAGCGGCTTTGGCAGGACAACTGAAGCTTTCTTT. Encoded protein: CASGFGRTTEAFF.

V usage is TRBV10-3 and J usage is TRBJ2-5; D is possibly TRBD1 (6 bases). The CDR3 sequence is 13 residues long. The V end was cut by 6 bases, the J end by 3 bases, with 11 bases between. Germline CDR1 ENHRY, CDR2 SYGVKD. This CDR3 reads CAIRAQGEETQYF. CDR3 coding DNA: TGTGCCATCAGGGCACAGGGCGAAGAGACCCAGTACTTC.

In its sample, this clonotype was seen a few times. The rearrangement joins TRBV5-1 to TRBJ2-3; D remains ambiguous. The V and J ends lost 0 bases and 6 bases respectively, with 11 bases between them. The CDR3 has 14 residues. Germline CDR1 reads SGHRS; CDR2 reads YFSETQ. CDR3: CASSLGPSEDTQYF. CDR3 sequence (DNA): TGCGCCAGCAGCTTGGGCCCCTCTGAGGATACGCAGTATTTT.

This clonotype showed up just a few times. The J gene is TRBJ2-5, the V gene TRBV6-5, with D maybe TRBD2 (7 bases). The CDR3 length is 15 residues. Germline CDR1 reads MNHEY; CDR2 reads SVGAGI. V was trimmed by 6 bases and J by 4 bases, leaving 18 bases between them. CDR3 DNA: TGTGCCAGCAGGCCTCGTCCGGGGGGCGGAGAGACCCAGTACTTC. Its protein is CASRPRPGGGETQYF.

This chain joins TRBV27 and TRBJ2-2; D could derive from TRBD1 or TRBD2 (5 bases each). Germline values: CDR1 MNHEY, CDR2 SMNVEV (reference sequence). Trimming removed 6 bases from V and 7 bases from J, with 21 bases in between. This CDR3 is 16 amino acids long. DNA for the CDR3: TGTGCCAGCAGCACGCTCGGGGCCCCGAGAGGCGGGGAGCTGTTTTTT. As protein: CASSTLGAPRGGELFF.

The table lists this clonotype with a few counts. The chain combines TRBV24-1 with TRBJ1-1, with a weak D call TRBD1 (5 bases). The ends were cut back, 4 bases at V and 5 bases at J, with 10 bases in the middle. This CDR3 spans 13 amino acids. In germline, CDR1 is KGHDR, CDR2 SFDVKD. The CDR3 loop reads CATSEQEGTEAFF. The CDR3 DNA reads TGTGCCACCAGTGAGCAGGAGGGGACTGAAGCTTTCTTT.

This clonotype was seen ten or more times. The rearrangement uses TRBV2 and TRBJ2-3; TRBD2 aligns across 7 bases. The CDR3 is 13 amino acids. The germline CDR1 and CDR2 sequences are SNHLY and FYNNEI. J gave up 6 bases and V 6 bases, and 6 bases lay outside the gene matches. Here the CDR3 DNA reads TGTGCCAGCAGCGGGGGAGCGGGGGATACGCAGTATTTT. Translation gives CASSGGAGDTQYF.

This chain uses TRBV7-8 with TRBJ2-2; no firm D call. This CDR3 region has 15 residues. The germline V and J ends were trimmed by 3 bases and 1 base, with 9 bases remaining between them. The germline V gene has CDR1 SGHVS and CDR2 FQNEAQ. CDR3 in DNA: TGTGCCAGCAGCTTTTCACGGCTGAACACCGGGGAGCTGTTTTTT. Translation: CASSFSRLNTGELFF.

The genes are TRBV6-2 or TRBV6-3 and TRBJ1-2; the match to TRBD1 covers 7 bases. This CDR3 is 13 amino acids long. Germline-derived CDR1 and CDR2 are MNHEY and SVGEGT. Trimming took 6 bases from V and 5 from J; bases not matched to a gene: 6. The CDR3 spells CASSLGQVYGYTF. The CDR3 bases are TGTGCCAGCAGCCTCGGACAGGTATATGGCTACACCTTC.

CDR3 DNA sequence: TGCAGTGCTTCACTTCCCGGTCAGCCCCAGCATTTT. It is translated as CSASLPGQPQHF. The rearrangement links TRBV20-1 to TRBJ1-5; no definite D call. Trimming stripped 5 bases from V and 6 bases from J, with 11 bases between. CDR3 length: 12 amino acids. The germline CDR1 and CDR2 sequences are DFQATT and SNEGSKA (reference sequence).

The chain uses TRBV5-1 and TRBJ1-2; unclear D gene. The germline V gene encodes CDR1 SGHRS and CDR2 YFSETQ. V shed 0 bases and J shed 6 bases, with 12 bases lying between them. CDR3 length: 14 amino acids. CDR3 DNA: TGCGCCAGCAGCTTGGACGAGATATCGAATGGCTACACCTTC. Its protein product is CASSLDEISNGYTF.